These T cell receptor beta chains were read from a single sample in a study of blood T cell repertoires in COVID-19. TCRdb's copy holds only in-frame clones and misses some; the assay was immunoSEQ multiplex PCR. The table includes more than 70,000 clones, roughly nine tenths detected once. The sample taken for sequencing was peripheral blood. The receptors were sampled from a man aged 50 to 59 with acute or convalescent COVID-19. CDR3s include the opening cysteine and the closing phenylalanine or tryptophan.

j_call	v_call	cdr3_length	cdr3_aa
TRBJ2-1	TRBV3-1/TRBV3-2	16	CASSQVRGGFYNEQFF
TRBJ1-1	TRBV5-4	14	CASIGGSLGTEAFF
TRBJ1-6	TRBV27	13	CASSLQFNSPLHF
TRBJ1-1	TRBV30	14	CAWARTGGSTEAFF
TRBJ2-3	TRBV14	15	CASSQDARGTDTQYF
TRBJ1-2	TRBV6-5	15	CASSQPGAGLHGYTF
TRBJ1-2	TRBV28	16	CASSFGDDRGFYGYTF
TRBJ1-2	TRBV28	16	CASSPGTGDPFYGYTF
TRBJ1-5	TRBV28	15	CASSPHVTGDQPQHF
TRBJ2-5	TRBV5-1	14	CASNMGGAQETQYF
TRBJ2-3	TRBV3-1/TRBV3-2	19	CASSRTSGGASYSTDTQYF
TRBJ1-5	TRBV12-3/TRBV12-4	13	CASRTGVNQPQHF
TRBJ1-6	TRBV6-6	18	CASSRPRLQGSNNSPLHF
TRBJ1-2	TRBV7-9	15	CASSTGQGTAYGYTF
TRBJ2-3	TRBV28	13	CASRPASADTQYF
TRBJ2-2	TRBV7-2	16	CASSLSSGSSTGELFF
TRBJ2-2	TRBV5-4	14	CASSRDSLTGELFF
TRBJ2-7	TRBV1	11	CTSSLLSEQYF
TRBJ2-3	TRBV5-1	14	CASSLAGQADTQYF
TRBJ1-6	TRBV7-8	12	CASSPGQGPLHF
TRBJ1-2	TRBV28	16	CANPLLDYRGYYGYTF
TRBJ2-2	TRBV7-2	17	CASSLGRLAGATGELFF
TRBJ2-5	TRBV5-1	16	CASSLAVAGGQETQYF
TRBJ1-1	TRBV14	19	CASSHNNNKRDRRSTEAFF
TRBJ1-1	TRBV7-3	15	CASSFRDRANTEAFF
TRBJ2-1	TRBV5-1	16	CASSLIPTSSYNEQFF
TRBJ1-1	TRBV19	16	CASVSPSRQMNTEAFF
TRBJ2-3	TRBV7-3	17	CASSLASGVAGADTQYF
TRBJ1-2	TRBV5-6	12	CASSNRGRGYTF
TRBJ2-2	TRBV7-2	13	CASTKTGAGELFF
TRBJ1-1	TRBV6-1	16	CASSERGTGGLTEAFF
TRBJ2-2	TRBV5-4	15	CASSRTGFYTGELFF
TRBJ1-2	TRBV5-8	16	CASSAAGTGVYYGYTF
TRBJ1-2	TRBV28	11	CASGGALGYTF
TRBJ1-2	TRBV4-2	16	CASTESEVTGNYGYTF
TRBJ2-3	TRBV3-1/TRBV3-2	15	CASSLGTSSTDTQYF
TRBJ2-5	TRBV7-9	17	CASSLARATGVQETQYF
TRBJ1-3	TRBV6-5	15	CASSLLVGSGNTIYF
TRBJ2-2	TRBV12-5	13	CASRQGATGELFF
TRBJ1-2	TRBV7-2	15	CASSLIAGVGGGYTF
TRBJ2-3	TRBV28	13	CASRGQGTDTQYF
TRBJ1-4	TRBV6-1	14	CASSEGGNYEKLFF
TRBJ2-5	TRBV4-2	15	CASSQRRDSQETQYF
TRBJ2-5	TRBV7-9	14	CASSPGTVQETQYF
TRBJ2-1	TRBV13	14	CASSRRGSYNEQFF